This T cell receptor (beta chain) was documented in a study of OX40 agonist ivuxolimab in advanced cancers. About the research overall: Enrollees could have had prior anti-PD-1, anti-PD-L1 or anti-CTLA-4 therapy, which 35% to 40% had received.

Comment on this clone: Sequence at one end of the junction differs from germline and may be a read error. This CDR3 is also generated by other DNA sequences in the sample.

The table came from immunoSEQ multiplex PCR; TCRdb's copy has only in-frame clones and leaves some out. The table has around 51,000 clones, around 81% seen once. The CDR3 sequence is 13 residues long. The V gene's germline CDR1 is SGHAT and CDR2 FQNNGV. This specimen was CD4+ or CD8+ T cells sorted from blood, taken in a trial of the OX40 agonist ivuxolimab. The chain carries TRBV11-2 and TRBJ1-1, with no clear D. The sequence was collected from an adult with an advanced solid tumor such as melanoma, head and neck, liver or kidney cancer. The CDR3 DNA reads TGCGCCAGCAGCTTAAGGGAGAACACTGAAGCTTTCTTT. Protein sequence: CASSLRENTEAFF.